These 14 T cell receptor beta chains share one sample of origin, sequenced in a study of memory CD4+ T cells and cytomegalovirus serostatus. Single viable CD3+CD4+CD8-CD45RO+ cells were sorted as the memory CD4+ T cells. TCRdb keeps only in-frame clones here, not all; method: immunoSEQ multiplex PCR. The sample carries some 50,000 clones, 60% to 80% recorded once. The specimen was memory CD4+ T cells from blood. These receptors all come from an adult in good health and CMV-seronegative.

CDR3 sequence: CASSLTGKSNQPQHF. The CDR3 DNA is TGTGCCAGCTCGCTGACAGGGAAGTCCAATCAGCCCCAGCATTTT. The rearrangement links TRBV18 to TRBJ1-5; 7 bases are a match to TRBD1. The CDR3 extends over 15 amino acids. Germline-derived CDR1 and CDR2 are KGHSH and LQKENI. J lost 3 bases, V lost 6 bases, and 8 bases had no gene match.

The rearrangement links TRBV7-9 to TRBJ1-2; no firm D call. Germline lookup yields CDR1 SEHNR and CDR2 FQNEAQ (reference sequence). The CDR3 has 12 amino acids. V gave up 6 bases and J gave up 5 bases, with 10 bases separating them. In DNA, the CDR3 is TGTGCCAGCAGTAAACCAACTTATGGCTACACCTTC. It codes for CASSKPTYGYTF. Combining the CDR3 with reference TRBV7-9 and TRBJ1-2 gives the whole variable domain DTGVSQNPRHKITKRGQNVTFRCDPISEHNRLYWYRQTLGQGPEFLTYFQNEAQLEKSRLLSDRFSAERPKGSFSTLEIQRTEQGDSAMYLCASSKPTYGYTFGSGTRLTVV.

This sequence joins TRBV5-1 and TRBJ1-1; perhaps TRBD1 as D (6 bases). This CDR3 is 15 amino acids long. Trimming took 4 bases from V and 5 from J, leaving 18 bases between them. Germline V gene sequence: CDR1 SGHRS, CDR2 YFSETQ. DNA for the CDR3: TGCGCCAGCAGCCCCCCAGGGGACCCGGGGACTGAAGCTTTCTTT. It codes for CASSPPGDPGTEAFF.

The V call is TRBV7-2, the J call TRBJ1-4; a weak D match, TRBD1 (5 bases). The V and J ends lost 4 bases and 8 bases respectively, with 17 bases between them. This CDR3 is built from 15 residues. Germline values: CDR1 SGHTA, CDR2 FQGNSA. The CDR3 coding sequence is TGTGCCAGCAGCTACCGCGGAGGGGTTTGGGAAAAACTGTTTTTT. It translates to CASSYRGGVWEKLFF.

The sample holds a few counts of this clone. This chain uses TRBV2 with TRBJ1-6, with 7 bases lining up with TRBD1. From germline, CDR1 is SNHLY and CDR2 FYNNEI. V shed 2 bases, J shed 8 bases, and the junction held 6 bases outside the gene matches. The CDR3 runs to 15 residues. CDR3 in amino acids: CASSEKDRVYSPLHF. The DNA of the CDR3 is TGTGCCAGCAGTGAAAAAGACAGGGTGTATTCACCCCTCCACTTT.

CDR3: CASSLGGTGGSGNTIYF. In nucleotides, the CDR3 is TGTGCCAGCAGCCTAGGTGGAACAGGGGGCTCTGGAAACACCATATATTTT. The chain couples TRBV7-2 to TRBJ1-3; TRBD1 matches at 8 bases. Germline CDR1 and CDR2: SGHTA and FQGNSA. The CDR3 is 17 residues long. Germline trimming cut 5 bases from V and 0 bases from J; bases unmatched to any gene: 9.

The genes are TRBV19 and TRBJ2-7, with TRBD1 matching over 7 bases. Germline-derived CDR1 and CDR2 are LNHDA and SQIVND (reference sequence). The CDR3 sequence is 14 residues long. V was pared by 4 bases and J by 10 bases, with 13 bases of the junction left unmatched. The CDR3 sequence is CASSRDRGVDQQYF. The CDR3 DNA is TGTGCCAGTAGTAGGGACAGAGGCGTCGACCAACAGTACTTC.

This chain connects TRBV6-5 to TRBJ1-1; no firm D call. CDR1 MNHEY and CDR2 SVGAGI come from the germline V gene. The germline V and J ends were trimmed by 0 bases and 2 bases, with 13 bases remaining between them. The CDR3 covers 16 residues. The CDR3 is CASSYSTLSYNTEAFF. For the CDR3, the DNA is TGTGCCAGCAGTTACTCGACTCTGAGTTATAACACTGAAGCTTTCTTT.

CDR3 in amino acids: CASSERGGIVYNEQFF. Here the CDR3 DNA reads TGTGCCAGCAGTGAGCGGGGGGGCATTGTTTACAATGAGCAGTTCTTC. The chain has TRBV2 and TRBJ2-1; 9 bases fit TRBD2. The germline V gene has CDR1 SNHLY and CDR2 FYNNEI. This CDR3 contains 16 residues. V trimming: 3 bases; J trimming: 4 bases; junction bases outside the gene matches: 7. Together with reference TRBV2 and TRBJ2-1, the CDR3 gives the full variable domain: EPEVTQTPSHQVTQMGQEVILRCVPISNHLYFYWYRQILGQKVEFLVSFYNNEISEKSEIFDDQFSVERPDGSNFTLKIRSTKLEDSAMYFCASSERGGIVYNEQFFGPGTRLTVL.

The chain uses TRBV7-8 and TRBJ1-1; D not certain. Germline lookup yields CDR1 SGHVS and CDR2 FQNEAQ. The CDR3 length is 14 residues. V lost 0 bases to trimming and J lost 0 bases, with 5 bases between them. DNA of the CDR3: TGTGCCAGCAGCTTAGCTACTTTGAACACTGAAGCTTTCTTT. Its protein is CASSLATLNTEAFF.

The J gene is TRBJ2-7, the V gene TRBV6-1; D assignment may be TRBD1 or TRBD2 (5 bases each). Between the trimmed V and J ends, which lost 0 bases and 3 bases, there was a span of 18 bases. The CDR3 extends over 17 amino acids. The germline CDR1 and CDR2 sequences are MNHNS and SASEGT. The CDR3 region is CASSEATKAGTLYEQYF. The CDR3 DNA reads TGTGCCAGCAGTGAAGCCACGAAAGCAGGGACCCTCTACGAGCAGTACTTC.

This clone was seen once. The chain uses TRBV13 and TRBJ2-3; 13 positions match TRBD2. V lost 2 bases and J lost 5; bases outside the gene matches: 1. From germline, CDR1 is PRHDT and CDR2 FYEKMQ (reference sequence). This CDR3 spans 15 amino acids. This chain's CDR3 is CASSLRLAGGDTQYF. The CDR3, as DNA: TGTGCCAGCAGCTTACGACTAGCGGGGGGAGATACGCAGTATTTT. The full variable domain, rest sourced from reference TRBV13 and TRBJ2-3, is AAGVIQSPRHLIKEKRETATLKCYPIPRHDTVYWYQQGPGQDPQFLISFYEKMQSDKGSIPDRFSAQQFSDYHSELNMSSLELGDSALYFCASSLRLAGGDTQYFGPGTRLTVL.

The rearrangement joins TRBV25-1 to TRBJ2-7; D may be TRBD1 (7 bases). The V and J ends lost 4 bases and 3 bases respectively, with 16 bases between them. The CDR3 extends over 15 amino acids. The germline gives CDR1 MGHDK, CDR2 SYGVNS. The CDR3 loop reads CASSARDRDSYEQYF. The CDR3, as DNA: TGTGCCAGCAGTGCGCGGGATCGGGACAGCTACGAGCAGTACTTC.

This sequence joins TRBV29-1 and TRBJ1-2; D gene ambiguous. Trimming took off 4 bases at V and 8 bases at J, with 8 bases between the two ends. CDR3 length equals 10 residues. Germline V CDR1 and CDR2: SQVTM, ANQGSEA. The CDR3 reads CSVVTGGYTF. The CDR3 DNA sequence: TGCAGCGTTGTTACGGGGGGCTACACCTTC.